This record concerns one T cell receptor beta chain sequence. Its antigen remains unknown. Use of 60 Vbeta and 13 Jbeta primers characterized the PCR. TCRdb keeps only in-frame clones here, not all; method: immunoSEQ multiplex PCR. This table has under 150,000 clones, 65% to 75% appearing once. These data come from a study of cytomegalovirus exposure and HLA in healthy donors. Study-wide results and caveats: In an earlier analysis, most TCR beta V segments were productive about 90% or about 30% of the time.

This CDR3 contains 17 residues. The V and J ends lost 5 bases and 6 bases, in that order; junction bases with no gene match: 15. The germline CDR1 and CDR2 sequences are SEHNR and FQNEAQ (reference sequence). Sequencing input: PBMCs. The chain uses TRBV7-9 and TRBJ2-1; 8 positions match TRBD2. The TCR sequence derives from a woman in her 40s in good health and CMV-seropositive. In DNA, the CDR3 is TGTGCCAGCAGCGGCGTGTCGGGGGGGCGAGGGTTCAATGAGCAGTTCTTC. It codes for CASSGVSGGRGFNEQFF.